What follows are 9 T cell receptor beta chains derived from one specimen sequenced in a study of OX40 agonist ivuxolimab in advanced cancers. Sequencing was performed with immunoSEQ multiplex PCR; in TCRdb, only in-frame clones are kept and a portion is missing. The repertoire holds roughly 140,000 clones, with 94% as singletons. This specimen consisted of CD4+ or CD8+ T cells sorted from blood, obtained in a trial of the OX40 agonist ivuxolimab. These receptor sequences come from an adult with an advanced solid tumor such as melanoma, head and neck, liver or kidney cancer.

This chain links TRBV6-1 with TRBJ1-2; no clear D. Germline assignment: CDR1 MNHNS and CDR2 SASEGT. CDR3 length: 15 residues. Trimming cost V 0 bases and J 4 bases, with 12 bases left between them. The CDR3 DNA is TGTGCCAGCAGTGAAGCATCCAGGAATCCCTATGGCTACACCTTC. Amino acid sequence: CASSEASRNPYGYTF.

The V gene is TRBV2, the J gene TRBJ1-3; TRBD1 agrees at 10 bases. CDR3 length: 19 amino acids. J lost 0 bases, V lost 2 bases, and 10 bases had no gene match. Germline-derived CDR1 and CDR2 are SNHLY and FYNNEI. As DNA, the CDR3 is TGTGCCAGCAGTGAACCTTCCTGGGACAGGGGATTCTCTGGAAACACCATATATTTT. Amino acids: CASSEPSWDRGFSGNTIYF.

The rearrangement links TRBV28 to TRBJ1-5, with unresolved D. Germline CDR1 and CDR2: MDHEN and SYDVKM. Deletions cut 7 bases from V and 2 bases from J, with 21 bases between. The CDR3 runs 17 residues. The CDR3 loop is CASKVPLGGRGNQPQHF. The DNA of the CDR3 is TGTGCCAGCAAGGTTCCCTTAGGAGGAAGGGGCAATCAGCCCCAGCATTTT. The complete variable domain, with remaining parts taken from reference TRBV28 and TRBJ1-5, reads DVKVTQSSRYLVKRTGEKVFLECVQDMDHENMFWYRQDPGLGLRLIYFSYDVKMKEKGDIPEGYSVSREKKERFSLILESASTNQTSMYLCASKVPLGGRGNQPQHFGDGTRLSIL.

This clone was seen more than once but under ten times. This chain uses TRBV7-2 with TRBJ1-5; perhaps TRBD1 as D (5 bases). The CDR3 is made up of 13 amino acids. The germline gives CDR1 SGHTA, CDR2 FQGNSA. Trimming left V 1 base short and J 7 bases short, with 8 bases between. The CDR3 region has the DNA TGTGCCAGCAGCTTAGACAAGGGGCAGCCCCAGCATTTT. This translates into CASSLDKGQPQHF. The full variable domain, in which reference TRBV7-2 and TRBJ1-5 provide the parts outside the CDR3, is GAGVSQSPSNKVTEKGKDVELRCDPISGHTALYWYRQSLGQGLEFLIYFQGNSAPDKSGLPSDRFSAERTGGSVSTLTIQRTQQEDSAVYLCASSLDKGQPQHFGDGTRLSIL.

Only one count was recorded for this clone. V and J are TRBV5-1 and TRBJ2-7; 9 nucleotides agree with TRBD1. The V gene's germline CDR1 is SGHRS and CDR2 YFSETQ. The CDR3 has 15 amino acids. With 0 bases clipped from V and 3 bases from J, the junction kept 4 bases outside the gene matches. CDR3 protein: CASSLEDRGYYEQYF. The CDR3 DNA reads TGCGCCAGCAGCTTGGAGGACAGGGGATACTACGAGCAGTACTTC.

This sequence joins TRBV10-3 and TRBJ1-1; 10 bases fit TRBD1. This CDR3 comprises 17 residues. Germline V CDR1 and CDR2: ENHRY, SYGVKD. V dropped 6 bases and J dropped 6; count of bases not matched to a gene: 16. CDR3 nucleotides: TGTGCCATCAGCCGCAGCCTACCGGGACAGGGGTCATCTGAAGCTTTCTTT. This sequence encodes CAISRSLPGQGSSEAFF.

DNA of the CDR3: TGCGCCAGCTGGACAGGGGATGGTCAGCCCCAGCATTTT. Protein: CASWTGDGQPQHF. V usage is TRBV23-1 and J usage is TRBJ1-5; 9 positions agree with TRBD1. TRBV23-1 is marked as an open reading frame, function uncertain. This CDR3 is 13 amino acids long. V was pared by 8 bases and J by 6 bases, with 5 bases of the junction left unmatched.

The chain has TRBV19 and TRBJ2-1, with TRBD1 as a possible D gene (6 bases). Germline CDR1 reads LNHDA; CDR2 reads SQIVND (reference sequence). The CDR3 loop spans 14 amino acids. V was trimmed by 3 bases and J by 8 bases, leaving 14 bases between them. CDR3 loop: CASSIRVRGYEQFF. In nucleotides, the CDR3 is TGTGCCAGTAGTATCAGGGTCAGGGGCTATGAGCAGTTCTTC. Drawing the rest from reference TRBV19 and TRBJ2-1, the complete variable domain is DGGITQSPKYLFRKEGQNVTLSCEQNLNHDAMYWYRQDPGQGLRLIYYSQIVNDFQKGDIAEGYSVSREKKESFPLTVTSAQKNPTAFYLCASSIRVRGYEQFFGPGTRLTVL.

The chain couples TRBV30 to TRBJ1-5; D may be TRBD1 (5 bases). In germline, CDR1 is GTSNPN, CDR2 SVGIG (reference sequence). Trimming left V 0 bases short and J 3 bases short, with 12 bases between. This CDR3 region has 15 residues. CDR3 protein: CAWSVRDGYNQPQHF. CDR3 sequence (DNA): TGTGCCTGGAGTGTAAGGGACGGATACAATCAGCCCCAGCATTTT.